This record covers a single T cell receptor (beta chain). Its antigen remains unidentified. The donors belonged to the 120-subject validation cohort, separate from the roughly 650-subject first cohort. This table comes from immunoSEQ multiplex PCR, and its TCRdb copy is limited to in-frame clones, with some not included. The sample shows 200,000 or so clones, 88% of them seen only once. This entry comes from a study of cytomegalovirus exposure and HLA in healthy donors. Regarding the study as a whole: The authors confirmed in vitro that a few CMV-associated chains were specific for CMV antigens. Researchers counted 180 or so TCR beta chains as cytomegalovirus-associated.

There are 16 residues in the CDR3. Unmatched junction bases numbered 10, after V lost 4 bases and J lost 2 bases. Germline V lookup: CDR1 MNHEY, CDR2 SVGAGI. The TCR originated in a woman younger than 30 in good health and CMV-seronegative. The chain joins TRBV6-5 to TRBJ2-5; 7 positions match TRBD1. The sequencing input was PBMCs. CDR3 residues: CASSSKDRRKQETQYF. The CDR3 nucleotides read TGTGCCAGCAGTTCCAAGGACAGGAGGAAGCAAGAGACCCAGTACTTC.